One and the same sample provided the 22 T cell receptor beta chains below, sequenced in a study of blood T cell repertoires in COVID-19. Clones were sequenced by immunoSEQ multiplex PCR, and TCRdb holds only the in-frame ones, with some missing. The table lists some 150,000 clones, roughly nine tenths of them singletons. The sequenced sample was peripheral blood. Receptor source: a woman aged 60-75 years with COVID-19, enrolled during active disease.

This chain connects TRBV6-5 to TRBJ1-6; 9 bases align to TRBD1. The V gene end was trimmed by 7 bases and the J gene end by 8 bases; junction bases not matched to a gene: 9. There are 15 residues in the CDR3. Germline V gives CDR1 MNHEY, CDR2 SVGAGI. The CDR3 protein is CASIRTGAQYSPLHF. The CDR3 DNA follows: TGTGCCAGCATTAGGACAGGGGCCCAATATTCACCCCTCCACTTT.

This clone was recorded a few times. The CDR3 here is CASTEDRYAHEQYF. In DNA form, the CDR3 reads TGTGCCAGCACCGAAGACAGGTATGCCCACGAGCAGTACTTC. The chain couples TRBV6-5 to TRBJ2-7, with D possibly being TRBD1 (6 bases). Trimming stripped 7 bases from V and 5 bases from J, with 18 bases between. CDR1 is MNHEY, CDR2 SVGAGI, per germline. The CDR3 length is 14 residues.

This clone was found once. This chain links TRBV5-1 with TRBJ2-7, with TRBD1 matching over 11 bases. The germline V gene has CDR1 SGHRS and CDR2 YFSETQ. This CDR3 has 16 residues. V dropped 4 bases and J dropped 5; count of bases not matched to a gene: 11. CDR3: CASSTGQGAKKNEQYF. Here the CDR3 DNA reads TGCGCCAGCAGCACAGGACAGGGGGCTAAGAAGAACGAGCAGTACTTC.

The chain combines TRBV7-2 with TRBJ1-3; no reliable D call. V was cut by 5 bases and J by 7 bases, with 12 bases left in between. Germline loops: CDR1 SGHTA, CDR2 FQGNSA. This CDR3 spans 13 amino acids. The CDR3 DNA reads TGTGCCAGCAGCCCGACGAGGCAGAACACCATATATTTT. Translated: CASSPTRQNTIYF. Together with reference TRBV7-2 and TRBJ1-3, the CDR3 gives the full variable domain: GAGVSQSPSNKVTEKGKDVELRCDPISGHTALYWYRQSLGQGLEFLIYFQGNSAPDKSGLPSDRFSAERTGGSVSTLTIQRTQQEDSAVYLCASSPTRQNTIYFGEGSWLTVV.

The CDR3 nucleotides read TGCGCCAGCAGCTTGACAGGGACAGTTGCGGGCTCTGGAAACACCATATATTTT. As protein: CASSLTGTVAGSGNTIYF. The genes are TRBV5-1 and TRBJ1-3; TRBD1 matches 7 bases. CDR3 length equals 18 residues. J was trimmed by 0 bases and V by 1 base; bases with no gene match: 10. Germline V gives CDR1 SGHRS, CDR2 YFSETQ.

The chain couples TRBV24-1 to TRBJ1-1; unclear D gene. V was clipped by 7 bases and J by 4 bases, with 12 bases between them. CDR3 length: 13 residues. Germline-derived CDR1 and CDR2 are KGHDR and SFDVKD. CDR3 region: CATRGRVSTEAFF. CDR3 DNA sequence: TGTGCCACCAGAGGGAGGGTGAGCACTGAAGCTTTCTTT.

Only a few counts were recorded for this clone. This chain uses TRBV2 with TRBJ2-7, with 8 bases that match TRBD1. The CDR3 runs to 14 residues. Germline CDR1 reads SNHLY; CDR2 reads FYNNEI. The V segment lost 7 bases and the J segment 0 bases; nucleotides outside the gene matches: 5. CDR3 amino acids: CASTLTGGSYEQYF. CDR3 bases: TGTGCCAGCACCCTTACAGGGGGCTCCTACGAGCAGTACTTC.

The J gene is TRBJ2-1, the V gene TRBV4-1, with D tentatively TRBD2 (6 bases). Germline-derived CDR1 and CDR2 are MGHRA and YSYEKL. Trimming stripped 1 base from V and 0 bases from J, with 13 bases between. The CDR3 loop spans 17 amino acids. The CDR3 is CASSQGGGRSSYNEQFF. The DNA for the CDR3 is TGCGCCAGCAGCCAAGGTGGGGGGAGGTCCTCCTACAATGAGCAGTTCTTC.

The chain is built from TRBV6-5 and TRBJ1-2; D not certain. Trimming removed 6 bases from V and 3 bases from J, with 14 bases in between. The germline V gene has CDR1 MNHEY and CDR2 SVGAGI. CDR3 length equals 14 residues. CDR3 coding DNA: TGTGCCAGCAGGATCCTCCTCGGGGACTATGGCTACACCTTC. Translating gives CASRILLGDYGYTF.

The rearrangement joins TRBV4-3 to TRBJ1-2; D possibly corresponds to TRBD1 (6 bases). V was pared by 4 bases and J by 0 bases, with 12 bases between. Germline V gives CDR1 LGHNA, CDR2 YSLEER. CDR3 length: 15 amino acids. The CDR3 region has the DNA TGCGCCAGCAGCCCTGGGGACACCGCTAACTATGGCTACACCTTC. It translates to CASSPGDTANYGYTF.

This chain connects TRBV18 to TRBJ1-1; D gene ambiguous. This CDR3 is built from 15 residues. In germline, CDR1 is KGHSH, CDR2 LQKENI. V was clipped by 5 bases and J by 0 bases, with 13 bases between them. The CDR3 loop reads CASSGWTGMNTEAFF. Here the CDR3 DNA reads TGTGCCAGCTCAGGCTGGACCGGGATGAACACTGAAGCTTTCTTT.

This chain links TRBV7-3 with TRBJ1-1; no clear D gene. In germline, CDR1 is SGHTA, CDR2 FQGTGA. Deletions cut 4 bases from V and 1 base from J, with 7 bases between. This CDR3 region has 13 residues. The CDR3 nucleotides read TGTGCCAGCAGCTGGAGGCAGAACACTGAAGCTTTCTTT. It specifies CASSWRQNTEAFF. Variable domain in full (rest from reference TRBV7-3 and TRBJ1-1): GAGVSQTPSNKVTEKGKYVELRCDPISGHTALYWYRQSLGQGPEFLIYFQGTGAADDSGLPNDRFFAVRPEGSVSTLKIQRTERGDSAVYLCASSWRQNTEAFFGQGTRLTVV.

This clone has just a few counts. This chain connects TRBV7-3 to TRBJ1-5, with D possibly being TRBD1 (6 bases). The CDR3 has 17 residues. V was shortened by 0 bases and J by 0 bases, with 12 bases between the two germline ends. The V gene's germline CDR1 is SGHTA and CDR2 FQGTGA. CDR3 sequence (DNA): TGTGCCAGCAGCTTAACGCTCGGACAGTTTAGCAATCAGCCCCAGCATTTT. This translates into CASSLTLGQFSNQPQHF.

The chain links TRBV24-1 to TRBJ2-2; D not certain. Trimming removed 4 bases at V and 1 base at J, with 9 bases between. The germline CDR1 and CDR2 sequences are KGHDR and SFDVKD. This CDR3 is 15 amino acids long. Written as DNA, the CDR3 is TGTGCCACCAGTGACCCCGCGTGGAACACCGGGGAGCTGTTTTTT. It is translated as CATSDPAWNTGELFF.

This chain's CDR3 is CASSQIGASTQYF. The CDR3 DNA is TGCGCCAGCAGCCAGATAGGGGCGAGTACGCAGTATTTT. This chain joins TRBV4-3 and TRBJ2-3, with TRBD1 as a possible D gene (5 bases). CDR3 length: 13 residues. V lost 3 bases and J lost 8, with 12 bases in between. In germline, CDR1 is LGHNA, CDR2 YSLEER.

This clone is a singleton in its sample. J is TRBJ2-5 and V is TRBV15; maybe TRBD2 (6 bases). Germline V gives CDR1 LNHNV, CDR2 YYDKDF (reference sequence). This CDR3 region has 13 residues. Trimming removed 5 bases from V and 5 bases from J, with 12 bases in between. CDR3 DNA: TGTGCCACCAGCCGATCCCGGGGGGAGACCCAGTACTTC. Translation: CATSRSRGETQYF.

This sequence joins TRBV21-1 and TRBJ1-6; TRBD1, the table's D call, lacks a check against the DNA. TRBV21-1 is a pseudogene locus. The CDR3 consists of 18 residues. The CDR3 is CASSKTAKTLYWDSPLHF. The CDR3 DNA follows: TGTGCCAGCAGCAAAACCGCTAAGACACTCTACTGGGATTCACCCCTCCACTTT.

This clone was counted between two and nine times. This sequence joins TRBV18 and TRBJ1-6; D is ambiguous. Germline V gene data show CDR1 as KGHSH and CDR2 as LQKENI. Trimming took off 2 bases at V and 6 bases at J, with 11 bases between the two ends. The CDR3 has 15 residues. CDR3 bases: TGTGCCAGCTCACCATCCGGGGTGGGTAATTCACCCCTCCACTTT. Protein: CASSPSGVGNSPLHF.

This chain connects TRBV7-8 to TRBJ1-1; possibly TRBD1 for D (6 bases). This CDR3 has 13 amino acids. Trimming cost V 5 bases and J 7 bases, with 14 bases left between them. Germline CDR1 and CDR2: SGHVS and FQNEAQ. The CDR3 nucleotides read TGTGCCAGCAGCCCGGGGGCGGGAGGTGAAGCTTTCTTT. Its translation is CASSPGAGGEAFF.

The genes are TRBV12-5 and TRBJ2-7; 7 nucleotides match TRBD1. CDR1 and CDR2 (germline): LGHNT, FRNRAP. The junction had 8 bases not matched to a gene; V was cut back by 5 bases and J by 4 bases. This CDR3 has 14 amino acids. Here the CDR3 reads CASGRGDSAYEQYF. For the CDR3, the DNA is TGTGCTAGTGGTCGAGGGGACAGTGCGTACGAGCAGTACTTC. Looking up the rest from reference TRBV12-5 and TRBJ2-7 gives the full variable domain: DARVTQTPRHKVTEMGQEVTMRCQPILGHNTVFWYRQTMMQGLELLAYFRNRAPLDDSGMPKDRFSAEMPDATLATLKIQPSEPRDSAVYFCASGRGDSAYEQYFGPGTRLTVT.

The chain has TRBV2 and TRBJ2-2, with 8 bases lining up with TRBD1. Germline-derived CDR1 and CDR2 are SNHLY and FYNNEI. After removal of 6 bases from V and 6 bases from J, the junction contained 6 bases not matched to a gene. The CDR3 totals 14 residues. CDR3 sequence (DNA): TGTGCCAGCAGGGAGACAGGGGTAGCCGGGGAGCTGTTTTTT. It translates to CASRETGVAGELFF.

The chain links TRBV5-4 to TRBJ2-7, with 8 positions matching TRBD2. CDR1 is SGHNT, CDR2 YYREEE, per germline (reference sequence). The CDR3 totals 14 residues. The V gene end was trimmed by 2 bases and the J gene end by 0 bases; junction bases not matched to a gene: 1. The DNA of the CDR3 is TGTGCCAGCAGCTTAAGCGGGAGCTCCTACGAGCAGTACTTC. It codes for CASSLSGSSYEQYF.